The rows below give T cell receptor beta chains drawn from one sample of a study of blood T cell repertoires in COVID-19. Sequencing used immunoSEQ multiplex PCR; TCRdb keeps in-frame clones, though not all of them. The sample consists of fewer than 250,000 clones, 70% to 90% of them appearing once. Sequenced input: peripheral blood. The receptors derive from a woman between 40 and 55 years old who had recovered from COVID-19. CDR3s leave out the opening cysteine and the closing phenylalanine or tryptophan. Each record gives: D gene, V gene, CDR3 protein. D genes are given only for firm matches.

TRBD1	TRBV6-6	ASSRPRGSNEKLF
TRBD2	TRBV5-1	ASRVGTSAYNEQF
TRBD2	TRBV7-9	ASSLTSGQETQY
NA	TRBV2	ASSLLAANEQF
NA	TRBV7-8	ASSFSTGLNTEAF
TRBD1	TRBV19	ASQGAGYEKLF
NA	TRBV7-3	ASSLAEGQTQY
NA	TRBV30	AWDNRVTNTEAF
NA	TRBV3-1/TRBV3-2	ASSPGQALYEQY
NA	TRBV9	ASSVDPQGNTEAF
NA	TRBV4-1	ASSQDSYPKRFANTGELF
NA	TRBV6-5	ASSYGADATNEKLF
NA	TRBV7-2	ASSLGGTPSPLH
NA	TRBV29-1	SVEPPGQGRNIQY
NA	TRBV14	ASSQWDIGEKLF
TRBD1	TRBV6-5	ASRTRDRTNEKLF
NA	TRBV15	ATSRGGPSGEDETQY
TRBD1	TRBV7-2	ASSPQGDPHGYT
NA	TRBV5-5	ASSTVGVYEQY
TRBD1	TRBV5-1	ASSGQDTGELF
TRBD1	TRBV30	AWSTTLLPGQGRDEQY
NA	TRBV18	ASSPSGYEEKLF
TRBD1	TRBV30	AWSYPGQANEKLF
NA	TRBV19	ASSMDSFTPGTQY
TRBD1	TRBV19	ASSQGDRVNTEAF
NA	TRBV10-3	AISEDSMVNYGYT
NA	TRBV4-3	ASSQAPARGGGTDTQY
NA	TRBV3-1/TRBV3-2	ASGGAYTEAF
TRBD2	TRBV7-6	ASSRLAGVTYNEQF
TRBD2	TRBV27	ASSLTPLAGGSEQY
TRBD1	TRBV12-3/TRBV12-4	ASSSDRGEQY
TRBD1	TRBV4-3	ASSSGTGRFTEAF
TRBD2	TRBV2	ASNKRESEETQY
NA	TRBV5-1	ASSAGTGLSGNTIY
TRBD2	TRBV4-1	ASRENLAGGHEQF
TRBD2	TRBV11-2	ASSLVPGGGEQY
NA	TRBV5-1	ASSHNEEF
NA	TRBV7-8	ASSSGPTNSPLH
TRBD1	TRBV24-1	ATSDLDRGYETQY
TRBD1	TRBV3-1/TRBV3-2	ASSLHGTGINYGYT
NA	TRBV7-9	ASSPRSGSSYEQY
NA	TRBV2	ASSHREVANTEAF
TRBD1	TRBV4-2	ASSQDGDRGDEKLF
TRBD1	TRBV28	ASSPQRGQGNYGYT
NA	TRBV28	ASSPMGRVGSPLH
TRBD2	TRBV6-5	ASTAGGPGQY
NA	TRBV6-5	ASRRGAGYVGELF
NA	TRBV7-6	ASSLGEGRGTYNEQF
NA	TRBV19	ASSIGGTYEQY
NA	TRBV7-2	ASSLGQASPSYEQY
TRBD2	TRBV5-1	ASSLGLAGVGTQY
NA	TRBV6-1	ASSEAPGFGTYQGYT